These 22 T cell receptor beta chains came from one sample sequenced in a study of shared clonotypes between healthy human individuals. Sequenced by immunoSEQ multiplex PCR; TCRdb stores in-frame clones only, minus some. The sample lists 2 million to 3 million clones, over 85% seen once, with about 0.38% in the top ten. Sequenced input: naive CD4+ T cells from PBMCs. Subset described: CD45RA+ positively selected. The receptors stem from a man between 18 and 29 years old in good health. Some clones in this sample may be carry-over from other donors' samples.

As concerns this clone: The sample holds other DNA sequences that translate to the same CDR3. V and J are TRBV5-1 and TRBJ2-1; 14 bases fit TRBD2. There are 16 residues in the CDR3. V gave up 3 bases and J gave up 3 bases; unmatched junction bases: 2. Germline V lookup: CDR1 SGHRS, CDR2 YFSETQ. The CDR3: CASSWGLAGDYNEQFF. CDR3 DNA sequence: TGCGCCAGCAGCTGGGGACTAGCGGGGGACTACAATGAGCAGTTCTTC.

The chain employs TRBV5-5 and TRBJ1-1; TRBD1 matches at 8 bases. The CDR3 is 15 residues long. The V and J ends lost 4 bases and 5 bases, in that order; junction bases with no gene match: 10. CDR1 SGHKS and CDR2 YYEKEE come from the germline V gene (reference sequence). The CDR3 region has the DNA TGTGCCAGCAGCGTATGGACAGGGCGGGGAACTGAAGCTTTCTTT. Translation gives CASSVWTGRGTEAFF.

The chain couples TRBV5-1 to TRBJ1-3; D gene uncertain. The length of the CDR3 is 10 residues. The germline V gene encodes CDR1 SGHRS and CDR2 YFSETQ. Trimming took off 0 bases at V and 11 bases at J, with 3 bases between the two ends. In nucleotides, the CDR3 is TGCGCCAGCAGCTTGGAGGCCATATATTTT. Translated: CASSLEAIYF.

The table lists this clone with a few counts. The chain links TRBV28 to TRBJ1-1, with D possibly being TRBD1 (6 bases). Germline values: CDR1 MDHEN, CDR2 SYDVKM. The CDR3 is made up of 12 amino acids. V was pared by 6 bases and J by 8 bases, with 13 bases between. CDR3 nucleotide sequence: TGTGCCAGCAGCCTCACAGGGTGGGAAGCTTTCTTT. It encodes CASSLTGWEAFF.

In DNA form, the CDR3 reads TGTGCCTGGAGTATCCGCTTACGCACAGATACGCAGTATTTT. It specifies CAWSIRLRTDTQYF. The rearrangement joins TRBV30 to TRBJ2-3; D gene ambiguous. CDR3 length equals 14 residues. Germline V gene sequence: CDR1 GTSNPN, CDR2 SVGIG (reference sequence). V was cut by 2 bases and J by 1 base, with 10 bases left in between.

The gene calls are TRBV5-1 and TRBJ2-7; TRBD1 matches 12 bases. From germline, CDR1 is SGHRS and CDR2 YFSETQ. V shed 0 bases, J shed 5 bases, and the junction held 12 bases outside the gene matches. The CDR3 has 18 amino acids. DNA for the CDR3: TGCGCCAGCAGCTTGGCTCTGGGACAGGGGGCGCGCGGGAACGAGCAGTACTTC. Its translation: CASSLALGQGARGNEQYF.

This chain connects TRBV6-6 to TRBJ1-5; possible D gene TRBD1, 6 bases. The CDR3 is 15 residues long. Germline V gene data show CDR1 as MNHNY and CDR2 as SVGAGI (reference sequence). V was shortened by 2 bases and J by 1 base, with 9 bases between the two germline ends. The DNA of the CDR3 is TGTGCCAGCAGTTACGGGGGCGGGAGCAATCAGCCCCAGCATTTT. Its translation: CASSYGGGSNQPQHF.

CDR3 in DNA: TGCGCCAGCAGCTTGAGTAGCGGAGAGCAGTTCTTC. This sequence encodes CASSLSSGEQFF. The chain joins TRBV5-1 to TRBJ2-1; possibly TRBD2 for D (6 bases). V was clipped by 1 base and J by 10 bases, with 9 bases between them. CDR1 and CDR2 (germline): SGHRS, YFSETQ. The CDR3 consists of 12 residues.

This clone was seen only once. The V gene is TRBV5-1, the J gene TRBJ2-1; 7 nucleotides agree with TRBD2. CDR3 size: 16 residues. Germline V CDR1 and CDR2: SGHRS, YFSETQ. Unmatched junction bases numbered 7, after V lost 3 bases and J lost 1 base. Here the CDR3 DNA reads TGCGCCAGCAGCTCGTCCAGCGGGACTTCCTACAATGAGCAGTTCTTC. Amino acids: CASSSSSGTSYNEQFF.

The V gene is TRBV6-5, the J gene TRBJ2-1; D possibly corresponds to TRBD1 (6 bases). Deletions cut 2 bases from V and 0 bases from J, with 11 bases between. The CDR3 covers 16 residues. The V gene's germline CDR1 is MNHEY and CDR2 SVGAGI. CDR3 nucleotides: TGTGCCAGCAGTTACCACACAGGGAGCTCCTACAATGAGCAGTTCTTC. As protein: CASSYHTGSSYNEQFF.

CDR3 in amino acids: CASSFATDWGGELFF. CDR3 DNA: TGTGCCAGCAGTTTCGCGACAGATTGGGGGGGGGAGCTGTTTTTT. This chain connects TRBV28 to TRBJ2-2, with D perhaps assigned TRBD1 or TRBD2 (5 bases each). Germline V gives CDR1 MDHEN, CDR2 SYDVKM. CDR3 size: 15 residues. V was cut by 3 bases and J by 8 bases, with 16 bases left in between.

The V and J genes are TRBV6-5 and TRBJ2-7; D gene ambiguous. Germline values: CDR1 MNHEY, CDR2 SVGAGI. Trimming shortened V by 0 bases and J by 0 bases, and 9 bases separated the two germline ends. CDR3 length equals 15 residues. The CDR3 region is CASSYSGFSSYEQYF. The CDR3, as DNA: TGTGCCAGCAGTTACTCGGGGTTCTCCTCCTACGAGCAGTACTTC.

The chain is built from TRBV28 and TRBJ1-2, with D uncertain. The ends were cut back, 5 bases at V and 0 bases at J, with 10 bases in the middle. The CDR3 loop spans 14 amino acids. The germline V gene has CDR1 MDHEN and CDR2 SYDVKM. This CDR3 reads CASSREATNYGYTF. CDR3 in DNA: TGTGCCAGCAGTCGAGAGGCAACTAACTATGGCTACACCTTC.

In regard to this clone: Other DNA sequences in this specimen translate into the identical CDR3. This chain links TRBV7-3 with TRBJ2-1, with no clear D. The CDR3 covers 15 residues. The germline CDR1 and CDR2 sequences are SGHTA and FQGTGA. Trimming removed 2 bases from V and 0 bases from J, with 8 bases in between. CDR3 coding DNA: TGTGCCAGCAGCTTACGCGGTAGCTCCTACAATGAGCAGTTCTTC. As protein: CASSLRGSSYNEQFF. Variable domain in full (rest from reference TRBV7-3 and TRBJ2-1): GAGVSQTPSNKVTEKGKYVELRCDPISGHTALYWYRQSLGQGPEFLIYFQGTGAADDSGLPNDRFFAVRPEGSVSTLKIQRTERGDSAVYLCASSLRGSSYNEQFFGPGTRLTVL.

The chain couples TRBV25-1 to TRBJ2-7; a possible D gene is TRBD1 (6 bases). The CDR3 sequence is 15 residues long. Trimming took off 5 bases at V and 2 bases at J, with 16 bases between the two ends. Per the germline V gene, CDR1 is MGHDK and CDR2 is SYGVNS. CDR3 region: CASSSHMTGPYEQYF. CDR3 coding DNA: TGTGCCAGCAGTTCCCATATGACAGGACCCTACGAGCAGTACTTC.

The chain carries TRBV5-1 and TRBJ1-3; 10 bases agree with TRBD1. Germline trimming cut 4 bases from V and 0 bases from J; bases unmatched to any gene: 7. Per the germline V gene, CDR1 is SGHRS and CDR2 is YFSETQ. The length of the CDR3 is 17 residues. The CDR3 is CASSAGQGLLSGNTIYF. DNA for the CDR3: TGCGCCAGCAGCGCGGGACAGGGGCTCCTCTCTGGAAACACCATATATTTT.

V usage is TRBV19 and J usage is TRBJ2-3; 12 nucleotides agree with TRBD2. CDR3 length: 20 amino acids. J gave up 6 bases and V 6 bases, and 22 bases lay outside the gene matches. The germline V gene has CDR1 LNHDA and CDR2 SQIVND (reference sequence). The CDR3 nucleotides read TGTGCCAGTAGCAGAATCCTCGTAGGGCTAGCGGGAGGGCCGGGGGATACGCAGTATTTT. It is translated as CASSRILVGLAGGPGDTQYF. Together with reference TRBV19 and TRBJ2-3, the CDR3 gives the full variable domain: DGGITQSPKYLFRKEGQNVTLSCEQNLNHDAMYWYRQDPGQGLRLIYYSQIVNDFQKGDIAEGYSVSREKKESFPLTVTSAQKNPTAFYLCASSRILVGLAGGPGDTQYFGPGTRLTVL.

The chain employs TRBV28 and TRBJ2-7, with D perhaps TRBD1 or TRBD2 (6 bases each). The V end lost 2 bases, the J end lost 0 bases, and 11 bases lay between the germline ends. The germline V gene has CDR1 MDHEN and CDR2 SYDVKM. The CDR3 consists of 15 residues. The CDR3 coding sequence is TGTGCCAGCAGTTTAACGGGGGCCAACTCCTACGAGCAGTACTTC. Translating it yields CASSLTGANSYEQYF.

The chain couples TRBV5-1 to TRBJ2-2; possible D gene TRBD2, 6 bases. Germline V gene data show CDR1 as SGHRS and CDR2 as YFSETQ. Trimming left V 0 bases short and J 7 bases short, with 13 bases between. The CDR3 extends over 15 amino acids. Written as DNA, the CDR3 is TGCGCCAGCAGCTTGGCCGGGAGAGATAGCGGGGAGCTGTTTTTT. Amino acid sequence: CASSLAGRDSGELFF.

V is TRBV18 and J is TRBJ1-1; no clear D gene. CDR3 length: 14 residues. From germline, CDR1 is KGHSH and CDR2 LQKENI. The V end lost 5 bases, the J end lost 4 bases, and 14 bases lay between the germline ends. DNA of the CDR3: TGTGCCAGCTCATATCAGTCACAGCCCACTGAAGCTTTCTTT. It translates to CASSYQSQPTEAFF.

This chain joins TRBV9 and TRBJ1-1; weak D call: TRBD1 (6 bases). The CDR3 runs to 12 residues. Trimming took 6 bases from V and 7 from J, leaving 13 bases between them. Germline V gene data show CDR1 as SGDLS and CDR2 as YYNGEE. The CDR3 DNA reads TGTGCCAGCAACAGGGACGGGGTTGAAGCTTTCTTT. Amino acids: CASNRDGVEAFF.

This clone has a single count. This sample includes further DNA sequences coding for the same CDR3. The chain's CDR3 is CASSLDYYEQYF. The CDR3 DNA follows: TGTGCCAGCAGCTTGGATTACTACGAGCAGTACTTC. The chain is built from TRBV5-4 and TRBJ2-7; no definite D call. This CDR3 is built from 12 residues. In germline, CDR1 is SGHNT, CDR2 YYREEE (reference sequence). The V end lost 0 bases, the J end lost 3 bases, and 4 bases lay between the germline ends.